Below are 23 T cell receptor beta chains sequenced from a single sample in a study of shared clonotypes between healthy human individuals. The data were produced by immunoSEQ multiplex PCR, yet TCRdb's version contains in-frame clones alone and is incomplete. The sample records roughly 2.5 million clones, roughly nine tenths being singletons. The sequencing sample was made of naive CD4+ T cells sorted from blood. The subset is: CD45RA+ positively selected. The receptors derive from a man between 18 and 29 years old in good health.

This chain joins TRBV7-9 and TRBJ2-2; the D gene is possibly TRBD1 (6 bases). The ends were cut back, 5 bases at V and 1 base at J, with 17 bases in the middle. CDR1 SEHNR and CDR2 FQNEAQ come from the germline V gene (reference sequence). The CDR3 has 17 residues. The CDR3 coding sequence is TGTGCCAGCAGCCCAAATTGGGACACTATGAACACCGGGGAGCTGTTTTTT. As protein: CASSPNWDTMNTGELFF.

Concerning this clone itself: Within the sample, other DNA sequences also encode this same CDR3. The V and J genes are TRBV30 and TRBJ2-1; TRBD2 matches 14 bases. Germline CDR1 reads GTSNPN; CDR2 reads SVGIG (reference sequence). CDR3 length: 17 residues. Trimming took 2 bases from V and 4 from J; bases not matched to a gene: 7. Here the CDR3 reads CAWSPLRTSGGYNEQFF. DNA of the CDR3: TGTGCCTGGAGTCCTCTCCGGACTAGCGGGGGGTACAATGAGCAGTTCTTC.

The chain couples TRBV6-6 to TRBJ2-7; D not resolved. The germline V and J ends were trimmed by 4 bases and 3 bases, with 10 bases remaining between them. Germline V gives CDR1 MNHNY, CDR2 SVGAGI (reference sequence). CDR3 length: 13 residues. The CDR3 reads CASSLALNYEQYF. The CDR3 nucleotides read TGTGCCAGCAGTTTAGCACTAAACTACGAGCAGTACTTC.

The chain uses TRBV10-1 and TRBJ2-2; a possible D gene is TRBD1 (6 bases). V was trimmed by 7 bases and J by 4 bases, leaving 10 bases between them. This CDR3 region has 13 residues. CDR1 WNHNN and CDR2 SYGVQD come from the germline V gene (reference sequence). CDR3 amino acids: CASNDRLTGELFF. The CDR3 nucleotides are TGCGCCAGCAACGACAGGCTCACCGGGGAGCTGTTTTTT.

The DNA for the CDR3 is TGTGCCAGCAGCTTCTCCCCGAGCCCCTACGAGCAGTACTTC. This gives the protein CASSFSPSPYEQYF. The chain carries TRBV7-9 and TRBJ2-7; no reliable D call. The CDR3 extends over 14 amino acids. V lost 3 bases and J 2 bases, leaving 11 bases between the germline ends. Germline lookup yields CDR1 SEHNR and CDR2 FQNEAQ (reference sequence).

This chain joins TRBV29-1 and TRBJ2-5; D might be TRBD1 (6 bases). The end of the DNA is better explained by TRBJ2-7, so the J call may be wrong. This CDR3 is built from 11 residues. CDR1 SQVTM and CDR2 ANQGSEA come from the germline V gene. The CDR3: CSALDSYEQYF. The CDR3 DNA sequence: TGCAGCGCTTTGGACAGCTACGAGCAGTACTTC.

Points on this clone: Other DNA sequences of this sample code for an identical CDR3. CDR3 region: CASSSGTGYYEQYF. In DNA form, the CDR3 reads TGTGCCAGCAGCTCCGGGACAGGGTACTACGAGCAGTACTTC. The chain combines TRBV7-2 with TRBJ2-7, with TRBD1 identical over 9 bases. There are 14 residues in the CDR3. Germline V gene data show CDR1 as SGHTA and CDR2 as FQGNSA. Losses at the gene ends were 4 bases for V and 3 bases for J; bases not matched to a gene: 4.

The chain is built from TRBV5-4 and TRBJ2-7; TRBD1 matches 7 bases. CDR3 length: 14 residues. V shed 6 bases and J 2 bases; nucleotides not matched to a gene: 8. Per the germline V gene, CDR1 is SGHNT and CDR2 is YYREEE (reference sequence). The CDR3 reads CASNTRDRPYEQYF. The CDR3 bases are TGTGCCAGCAACACTCGGGACAGACCCTACGAGCAGTACTTC.

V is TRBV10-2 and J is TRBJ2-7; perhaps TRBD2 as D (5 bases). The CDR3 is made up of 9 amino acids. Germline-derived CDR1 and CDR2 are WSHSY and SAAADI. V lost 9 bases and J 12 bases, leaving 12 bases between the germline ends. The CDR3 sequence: CARLRDPYF. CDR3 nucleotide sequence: TGCGCCAGATTGAGGGATCCGTACTTC.

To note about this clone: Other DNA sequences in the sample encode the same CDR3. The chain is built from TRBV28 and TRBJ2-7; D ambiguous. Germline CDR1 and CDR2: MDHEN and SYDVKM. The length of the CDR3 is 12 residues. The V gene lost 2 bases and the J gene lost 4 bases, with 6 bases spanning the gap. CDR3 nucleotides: TGTGCCAGCAGTTTACGCCAGTACGAGCAGTACTTC. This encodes CASSLRQYEQYF.

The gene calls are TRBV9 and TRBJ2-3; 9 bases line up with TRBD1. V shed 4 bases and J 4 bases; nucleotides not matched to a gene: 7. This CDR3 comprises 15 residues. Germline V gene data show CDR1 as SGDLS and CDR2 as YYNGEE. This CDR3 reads CASSTGTGRADTQYF. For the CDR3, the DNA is TGTGCCAGCAGCACCGGGACAGGGCGAGCAGATACGCAGTATTTT.

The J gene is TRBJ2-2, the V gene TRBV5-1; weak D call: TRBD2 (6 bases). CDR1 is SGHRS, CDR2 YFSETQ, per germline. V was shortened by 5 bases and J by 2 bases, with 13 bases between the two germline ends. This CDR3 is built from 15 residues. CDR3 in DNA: TGCGCCAGCAGGGGGTCCGGGGGAAACACCGGGGAGCTGTTTTTT. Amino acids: CASRGSGGNTGELFF.

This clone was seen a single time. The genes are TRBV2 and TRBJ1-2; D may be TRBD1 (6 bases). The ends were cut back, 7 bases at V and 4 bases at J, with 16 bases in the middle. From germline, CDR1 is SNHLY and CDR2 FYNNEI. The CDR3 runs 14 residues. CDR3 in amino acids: CASTQQGKGYGYTF. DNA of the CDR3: TGTGCCAGCACCCAACAGGGAAAAGGCTATGGCTACACCTTC.

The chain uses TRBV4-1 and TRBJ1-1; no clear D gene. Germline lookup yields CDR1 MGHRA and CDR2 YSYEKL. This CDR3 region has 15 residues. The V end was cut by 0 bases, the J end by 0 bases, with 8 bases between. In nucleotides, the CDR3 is TGCGCCAGCAGCCAAGAAATAGCACTGAACACTGAAGCTTTCTTT. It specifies CASSQEIALNTEAFF.

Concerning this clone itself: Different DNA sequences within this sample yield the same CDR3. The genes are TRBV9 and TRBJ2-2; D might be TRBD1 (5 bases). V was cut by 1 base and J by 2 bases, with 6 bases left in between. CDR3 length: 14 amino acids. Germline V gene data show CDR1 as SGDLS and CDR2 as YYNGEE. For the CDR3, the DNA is TGTGCCAGCAGCGTAACAGGTAACACCGGGGAGCTGTTTTTT. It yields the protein CASSVTGNTGELFF.

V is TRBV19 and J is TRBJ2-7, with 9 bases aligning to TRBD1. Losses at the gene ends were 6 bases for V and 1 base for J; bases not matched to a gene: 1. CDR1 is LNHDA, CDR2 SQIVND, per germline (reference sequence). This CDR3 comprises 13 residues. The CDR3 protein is CASRQGASYEQYF. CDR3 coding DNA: TGTGCCAGTAGACAGGGGGCTTCCTACGAGCAGTACTTC.

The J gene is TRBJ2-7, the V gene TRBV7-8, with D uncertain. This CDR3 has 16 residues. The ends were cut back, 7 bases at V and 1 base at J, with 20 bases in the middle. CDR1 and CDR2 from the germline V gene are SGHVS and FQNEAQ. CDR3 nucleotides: TGTGCCAGCATGGGTCCCAGCACGGTCTTATCCTACGAGCAGTACTTC. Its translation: CASMGPSTVLSYEQYF.

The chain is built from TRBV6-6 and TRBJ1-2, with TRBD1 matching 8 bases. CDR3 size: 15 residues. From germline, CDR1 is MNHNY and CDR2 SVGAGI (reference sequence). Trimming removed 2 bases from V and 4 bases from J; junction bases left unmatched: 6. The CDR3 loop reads CASSYTGGIGYGYTF. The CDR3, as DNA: TGTGCCAGCAGTTACACAGGGGGGATAGGCTATGGCTACACCTTC.

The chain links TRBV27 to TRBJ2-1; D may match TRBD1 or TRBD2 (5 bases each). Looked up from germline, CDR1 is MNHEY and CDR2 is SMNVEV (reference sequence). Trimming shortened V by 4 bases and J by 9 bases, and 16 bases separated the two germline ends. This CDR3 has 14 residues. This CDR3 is CASSSGTRNAEQFF. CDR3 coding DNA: TGTGCCAGCAGTTCCGGGACCAGGAACGCTGAGCAGTTCTTC.

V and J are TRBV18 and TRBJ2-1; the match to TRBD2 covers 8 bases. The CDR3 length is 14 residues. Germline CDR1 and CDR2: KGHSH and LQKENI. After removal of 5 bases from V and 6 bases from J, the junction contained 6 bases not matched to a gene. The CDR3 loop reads CASSAGREGNEQFF. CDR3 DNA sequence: TGTGCCAGCTCAGCCGGACGGGAGGGCAATGAGCAGTTCTTC.

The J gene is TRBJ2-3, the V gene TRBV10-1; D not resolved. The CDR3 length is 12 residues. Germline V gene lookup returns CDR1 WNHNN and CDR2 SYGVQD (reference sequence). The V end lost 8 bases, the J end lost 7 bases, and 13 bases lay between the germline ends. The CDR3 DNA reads TGCGCCAGCGGCCTCCTTCGGAATACGCAGTATTTT. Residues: CASGLLRNTQYF.

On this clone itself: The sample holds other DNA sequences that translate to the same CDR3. The CDR3 loop reads CASSSRETQYF. CDR3 nucleotide sequence: TGTGCCAGCAGCTCACGAGAGACCCAGTACTTC. The chain combines TRBV7-6 with TRBJ2-5; D ambiguous. The germline V gene has CDR1 SGHVS and CDR2 FNYEAQ. This CDR3 spans 11 amino acids. The V and J ends lost 4 bases and 4 bases respectively, with 4 bases between them.

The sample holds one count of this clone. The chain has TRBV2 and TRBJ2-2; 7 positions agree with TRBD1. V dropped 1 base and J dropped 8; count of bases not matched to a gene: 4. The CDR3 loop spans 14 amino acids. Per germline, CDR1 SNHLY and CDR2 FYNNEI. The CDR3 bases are TGTGCCAGCAGTGAAGACAGGGGTCGGGGGGAGCTGTTTTTT. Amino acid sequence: CASSEDRGRGELFF.